This paragraph reports one T cell receptor beta chain. The antigen it binds to is not known. No much larger clonotype is one base removed from it; base qualities were not supplied. The sample belongs to a study of technical replicates of blood from a handful of donors (dated 2017 in TCRdb). Ends trimmed: V by 0 bases, J by 1 base; bases unmatched to a gene: 6. The germline V gene specifies MNHEY as CDR1 and SVGAGI as CDR2. The cysteine opens and the phenylalanine closes a CDR3 of 16 amino acids. Left in the record is the CDR3 DNA by itself, 48 bases read in frame from the first base. The library was generated by the immunoSEQ multiplex PCR assay. TCRdb holds this immuneACCESS table with in-frame rearrangements only. Some clones are missing; in checked studies, unresolved V genes explain under half, and the rest has no known cause. Across this sample there are about 76,000 clones, with around 97% seen only once. The ten largest clonotypes hold over 0.2% of the sample.

The TCR originated in a human donor in good health. The sequenced sample was T cells isolated from PBMCs. The chain employs TRBV6-5 and TRBJ2-7; TRBD1 agrees with 7 junctional bases. CDR3 loop: CASSYSAQGSSYEQYF. The DNA sequence reads TGTGCCAGCAGTTACTCTGCACAGGGGAGTTCCTACGAGCAGTACTTC.